This TCR beta chain was sequenced during a study of cytomegalovirus exposure and HLA in healthy donors. Turning to this clone: Its antigen remains unknown.

While the first cohort had over 650 subjects, the donors belonged to the separate validation cohort of over a hundred subjects. Study-level points and caveats: Cytomegalovirus-associated TCR beta chains were listed, numbering under 200.

Germline values: CDR1 SGDLS, CDR2 YYNGEE. The CDR3 has 14 residues. The junction had 6 bases not matched to a gene; V was cut back by 2 bases and J by 12 bases. The assay was immunoSEQ multiplex PCR, and TCRdb's table has in-frame clones only and misses some. Of hundreds of thousands of clones in the sample, roughly 90% were seen once. Sequenced sample: PBMCs. The genes are TRBV9 and TRBJ2-1; 12 bases are shared with TRBD2. This receptor was obtained from a woman between 18 and 29 years old in good health and CMV-seronegative. For the CDR3, the DNA is TGTGCCAGCAGCGTTTCGGGACTAGCGGGTTTGCAGTTCTTC. It specifies CASSVSGLAGLQFF.